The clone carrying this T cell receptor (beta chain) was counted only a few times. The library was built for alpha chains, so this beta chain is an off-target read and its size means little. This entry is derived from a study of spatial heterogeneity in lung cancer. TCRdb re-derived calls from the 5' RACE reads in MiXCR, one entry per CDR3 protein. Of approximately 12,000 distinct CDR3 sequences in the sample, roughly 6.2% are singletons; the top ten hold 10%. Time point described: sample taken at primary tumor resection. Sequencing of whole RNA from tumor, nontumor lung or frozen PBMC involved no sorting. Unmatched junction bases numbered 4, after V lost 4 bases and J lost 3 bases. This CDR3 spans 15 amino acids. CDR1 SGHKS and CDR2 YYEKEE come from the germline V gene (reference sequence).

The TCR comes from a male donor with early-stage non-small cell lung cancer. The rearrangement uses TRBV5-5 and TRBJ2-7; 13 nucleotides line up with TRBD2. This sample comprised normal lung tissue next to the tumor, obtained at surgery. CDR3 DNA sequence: TGTGCCAGCAGCCAGGGACTAGCGGGGCTCTACGAGCAGTACTTC. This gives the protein CASSQGLAGLYEQYF.